This T cell receptor (beta chain) was captured by sequencing in a study of shared clonotypes between healthy human individuals. This table comes from immunoSEQ multiplex PCR, and its TCRdb copy is limited to in-frame clones, with some not included. This table holds nearly 500,000 clones, 60% to 85% found once. V shed 3 bases and J 2 bases; nucleotides not matched to a gene: 3. The length of the CDR3 is 15 residues. Germline V lookup: CDR1 MDHEN, CDR2 SYDVKM. Sequencing was done on a sample of PBMCs. The chain employs TRBV28 and TRBJ2-7, with TRBD1 identical over 11 bases. The TCR sequence derives from a middle-aged woman in good health. Some clones in this sample may be carry-over from other donors' samples. The CDR3 bases are TGTGCCAGCAGTTTCCCGGGACAGGGGGCCTACGAGCAGTACTTC. Amino acids: CASSFPGQGAYEQYF. The whole variable domain, filled in from reference TRBV28 and TRBJ2-7, reads DVKVTQSSRYLVKRTGEKVFLECVQDMDHENMFWYRQDPGLGLRLIYFSYDVKMKEKGDIPEGYSVSREKKERFSLILESASTNQTSMYLCASSFPGQGAYEQYFGPGTRLTVT.